This T cell receptor beta chain was observed in a study of T cells in Graves' hyperthyroidism and ophthalmopathy. This clonotype was found many times. The germline V gene has CDR1 SGDLS and CDR2 YYNGEE. The V gene lost 3 bases and the J gene lost 2 bases, with 12 bases spanning the gap. CDR3 length: 14 amino acids. Amplified TCR beta CDR3 regions came from RNA transcripts. The HTBI primer set served for first-round RT-PCR of the TCR CDR3. TCRdb reprocessed the multiplex PCR reads via MiXCR and lists one record per CDR3 protein. The profile shows 200,000 to 300,000 distinct CDR3 sequences, about 24% of them singletons.

The genes are TRBV9 and TRBJ2-7; D possibly corresponds to TRBD2 (5 bases). The TCR was taken from a woman between 40 and 50 years old with Graves' ophthalmopathy. The sample was blood. The CDR3 protein is CASSDGLHPYEQYF. The CDR3 DNA reads as TGTGCCAGCAGCGACGGACTGCACCCCTACGAGCAGTACTTC.